This T cell receptor (beta chain) comes out of a study of early T cells in non-severe SARS-CoV-2 infection. Regarding the study as a whole: VDJdb matching, biased toward anti-spike CD8 responses, missed private and CD4 specificities.

With respect to this clonotype: The antigen is not known.

Individual cDNA molecules received unique molecular identifiers during library preparation. TCRdb analysed the 5' RACE reads with MiXCR anew, one entry per CDR3 protein. The data contain about 97,000 distinct CDR3 sequences, 11% of them singletons. Trimming cost V 1 base and J 9 bases; bases outside gene matches: 6. The CDR3 is 15 residues long. CDR1 SGHVS and CDR2 FQNEAQ come from the germline V gene. The sequences come from whole blood, collected at baseline. The V and J genes are TRBV7-8 and TRBJ2-4; 10 bases fit TRBD2. This clonotype was sampled from an adult who was a healthcare worker with PCR-confirmed SARS-CoV-2 infection or an uninfected control (not recorded which). The CDR3 loop reads CASSLDFSGRTIQYF. The CDR3 nucleotides are TGTGCCAGCAGCTTAGATTTTAGCGGGAGGACCATTCAGTACTTC.